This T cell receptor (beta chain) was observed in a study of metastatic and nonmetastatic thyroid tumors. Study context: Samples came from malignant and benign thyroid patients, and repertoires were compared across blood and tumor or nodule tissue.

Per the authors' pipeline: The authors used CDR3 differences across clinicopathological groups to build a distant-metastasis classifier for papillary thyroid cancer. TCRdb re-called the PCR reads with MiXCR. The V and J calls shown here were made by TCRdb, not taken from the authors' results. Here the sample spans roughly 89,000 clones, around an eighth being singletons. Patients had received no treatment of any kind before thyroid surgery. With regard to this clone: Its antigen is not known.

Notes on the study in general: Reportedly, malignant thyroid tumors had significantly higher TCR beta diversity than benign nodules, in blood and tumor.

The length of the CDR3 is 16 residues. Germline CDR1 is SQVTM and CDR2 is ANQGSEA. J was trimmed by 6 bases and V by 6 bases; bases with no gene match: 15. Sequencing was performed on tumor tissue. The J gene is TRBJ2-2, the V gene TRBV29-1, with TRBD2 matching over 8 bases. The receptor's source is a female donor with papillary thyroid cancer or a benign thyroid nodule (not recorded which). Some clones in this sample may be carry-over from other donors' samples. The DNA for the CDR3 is TGCAGCGTCGAACAACCCCACGGGGGGGCATCCGGGGAGCTGTTTTTT. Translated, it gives CSVEQPHGGASGELFF.